This is a list of T cell receptor beta chains from one sample in a study of shared clonotypes between healthy human individuals. Sequencing was performed with immunoSEQ multiplex PCR; in TCRdb, only in-frame clones are kept and a portion is missing. The sample shows about half a million clones, around 85% of them seen only once. Sample: PBMCs. These receptors were collected from a woman in her 40s in good health. Some clones in this sample may be carry-over from other donors' samples. Each CDR3 is given with its conserved first and last residue. D genes are given only for firm matches. Expanded clones get a size class; other rows say once, few or many, or leave the size out.

j_call cdr3_length clone_size d_call v_call cdr3_nt cdr3_aa
TRBJ1-2 14 few NA TRBV7-2 TGTGCCAGCTTCCGGGGGGGTGGTAACTATGGCTACACCTTC CASFRGGGNYGYTF
TRBJ2-7 11 NA NA TRBV2 TGTGCCAGCTGGGGAAGGGACGGCGGCTACTTC CASWGRDGGYF
TRBJ2-3 12 NA NA TRBV2 TGTGCCAGCAGTGGTACAGGGGATACGCAGTATTTT CASSGTGDTQYF
TRBJ2-3 13 NA NA TRBV30 TGTGCCTGGAGGCCTAGGGGAACAGATACGCAGTATTTT CAWRPRGTDTQYF
TRBJ2-7 14 NA NA TRBV6-5 TGTGCCAGCAGTCACCGCCGACGGGGTAGGGAGCAGTACTTC CASSHRRRGREQYF
TRBJ2-7 14 NA TRBD1 TRBV2 TGTGCCAGCAGTCCGGACAGGGTAAGGAACGAGCAGTACTTC CASSPDRVRNEQYF
TRBJ2-7 15 once NA TRBV27 TGTGCCAGCAGCCCCGAGTGGATTTCCTCCTACGAGCAGTACTTC CASSPEWISSYEQYF
TRBJ2-7 13 NA TRBD2 TRBV7-9 TGTGCCAGCCAGCGGGAGGGCCCTTACGAGCAGTACTTC CASQREGPYEQYF
TRBJ1-3 15 NA TRBD1 TRBV5-4 TGTGCCAGCAGCTTCGGGACAGGGGGTGGAAACACCATATATTTT CASSFGTGGGNTIYF
TRBJ2-7 15 NA NA TRBV7-3 TGTGCCAGCAGCTTGTGGCATGGGGGCCCCTACGAGCAGTACTTC CASSLWHGGPYEQYF
TRBJ2-5 10 few NA TRBV2 TGTGCCAGCAGCCAAGAGACCCAGTACTTC CASSQETQYF
TRBJ2-2 17 NA TRBD2 TRBV5-1 TGCGCCAGCAGCTTTAGGACTAGCGGGAGGAACACCGGGGAGCTGTTTTTT CASSFRTSGRNTGELFF
TRBJ1-1 11 NA NA TRBV29-1 TGCAGCGTGGAGGGGGTCCCTGAAGCTTTCTTT CSVEGVPEAFF
TRBJ2-5 15 many TRBD2 TRBV7-9 TGTGCCAGCAGCTTAGGGACTAGCGGGGGTGAGACCCAGTACTTC CASSLGTSGGETQYF
TRBJ2-5 16 NA NA TRBV10-3 TGTGCCATCAGTGAGTCGGCGGGACGGTATGAAGAGACCCAGTACTTC CAISESAGRYEETQYF
TRBJ2-7 13 NA NA TRBV10-1 TGCGCCAGCAGTTCCCCGAACTCCTACGAGCAGTACTTC CASSSPNSYEQYF
TRBJ1-2 16 NA TRBD1 TRBV6-5 TGTGCCAGCAGTTACTCGGGCAGCAGGGGGATTTATGGCTACACCTTC CASSYSGSRGIYGYTF
TRBJ2-5 16 NA NA TRBV18 TGTGCCAGCTCCCATATAAATAATAACCGGGACACCGCTCAGTACTTC CASSHINNNRDTAQYF
TRBJ2-3 13 once NA TRBV7-2 TGTGCCAGCAGCTTACTAGCGTCAGATACGCAGTATTTT CASSLLASDTQYF
TRBJ2-2 20 NA TRBD1 TRBV11-2 TGTGCCAGCAGCTTAGATGCGGGAAGACAGGGGCGTCCTAGCACCGGGGAGCTGTTTTTT CASSLDAGRQGRPSTGELFF
TRBJ2-2 17 NA NA TRBV5-6 TGTGCCAGCAGCCTGTACGGACAGCAAGGAAACACCGGGGAGCTGTTTTTT CASSLYGQQGNTGELFF